The 6 T cell receptor beta chains reported below all come from one sample, sequenced in a study of blood T cell repertoires in COVID-19. Libraries were prepared by immunoSEQ multiplex PCR; TCRdb keeps only in-frame clonotypes and omits some of them. The data contain about 46,000 clones, approximately 89% of them singletons. Input material: peripheral blood. These receptors were taken from a man in his sixties with active or convalescent COVID-19.

In its sample, this clone was seen once. V gene TRBV6-4 combines with J gene TRBJ1-1, with D possibly being TRBD1 (5 bases). CDR3 length: 13 residues. V lost 2 bases and J 3 bases, leaving 7 bases between the germline ends. Germline-derived CDR1 and CDR2 are MRHNA and SNTAGT. CDR3: CASSDLRDTEAFF. The CDR3 DNA follows: TGTGCCAGCAGTGACCTCAGGGACACTGAAGCTTTCTTT.

The gene calls are TRBV12-3 or TRBV12-4 and TRBJ2-6; D not resolved. This CDR3 spans 13 amino acids. V shed 6 bases and J shed 0 bases, with 3 bases lying between them. The CDR3 region is CASSYSGANVLTF. The DNA of the CDR3 is TGTGCCAGCAGCTACTCTGGGGCCAACGTCCTGACTTTC.

V is TRBV2 and J is TRBJ1-2, with a weak D call TRBD1 (5 bases). CDR3 length: 14 amino acids. V was trimmed by 5 bases and J by 6 bases, leaving 16 bases between them. Germline V gene sequence: CDR1 SNHLY, CDR2 FYNNEI. The CDR3 region is CASSKEVREDGYTF. The CDR3, as DNA: TGTGCCAGCAGTAAGGAGGTCAGGGAGGATGGCTACACCTTC. Together with reference TRBV2 and TRBJ1-2, the CDR3 gives the full variable domain: EPEVTQTPSHQVTQMGQEVILRCVPISNHLYFYWYRQILGQKVEFLVSFYNNEISEKSEIFDDQFSVERPDGSNFTLKIRSTKLEDSAMYFCASSKEVREDGYTFGSGTRLTVV.

This chain connects TRBV7-6 to TRBJ1-6; D call uncertain. Trimming removed 4 bases at V and 8 bases at J, with 6 bases between. This CDR3 spans 12 amino acids. From germline, CDR1 is SGHVS and CDR2 FNYEAQ. The CDR3 nucleotides read TGTGCCAGCAGCTCGTACTATTCACCCCTCCACTTT. This codes for CASSSYYSPLHF.

V gene TRBV30 combines with J gene TRBJ2-7; D is unclear. This CDR3 comprises 16 residues. In germline, CDR1 is GTSNPN, CDR2 SVGIG (reference sequence). V was shortened by 0 bases and J by 2 bases, with 17 bases between the two germline ends. The DNA of the CDR3 is TGTGCCTGGAGTGTAACTGGGCAGACACCTACCTACGAGCAGTACTTC. Translated: CAWSVTGQTPTYEQYF.

This chain uses TRBV19 with TRBJ2-3; 11 bases agree with TRBD2. V lost 3 bases and J lost 4; bases outside the gene matches: 15. Germline V gene lookup returns CDR1 LNHDA and CDR2 SQIVND (reference sequence). This CDR3 has 19 residues. CDR3 in amino acids: CASSITQSRLAGTADTQYF. CDR3 DNA sequence: TGTGCCAGTAGTATCACCCAATCCCGACTAGCGGGGACGGCAGATACGCAGTATTTT.